Reported below is one TCR beta chain. The data originate from a study of follicular helper T cells after annual influenza vaccination. TCRdb's table, derived via immunoSEQ multiplex PCR, lists solely in-frame clones and lacks some. The table includes about 5,000 clones, under 85% detected once. Time point of the sample: 2015-2016 season, 7 days after influenza vaccination. No donor had influenza vaccine in the prior 6 months; all lived in the community. The CDR3 is 15 amino acids. V gave up 3 bases and J gave up 5 bases, with 17 bases separating them. Per the germline V gene, CDR1 is SGHRS and CDR2 is YFSETQ.

Sequenced here: CXCR5+ CD38- circulating T follicular helper cells from blood, sampled 7 days after influenza vaccination. Sample subset: circulating Tfh, non-naive CD4+CXCR5+PD-1+ (ICOS+CD38+ or ICOS-CD38-). The chain is built from TRBV5-1 and TRBJ2-5; D possibly corresponds to TRBD2 (6 bases). The origin of this receptor is an adult who received the influenza vaccine. The CDR3 coding sequence is TGCGCCAGCAGCTCGGAACTAGCCCCTCGGGAGACCCAGTACTTC. Translation gives CASSSELAPRETQYF.